This paragraph reports one T cell receptor beta chain. The source of the sample is a study of T cell responses to AZD1222 COVID-19 vaccine. Profiled with immunoSEQ multiplex PCR; TCRdb holds only in-frame clones, not every one. The table includes more than 150,000 clones, 90% detected once. Germline values: CDR1 MNHEY, CDR2 SVGAGI. This CDR3 comprises 14 residues. Losses at the gene ends were 5 bases for V and 5 bases for J; bases not matched to a gene: 7. The chain is built from TRBV6-5 and TRBJ2-3, with TRBD1 matching over 7 bases. The clonotype was recovered from an adult in good health. Material: peripheral blood, obtained on day 0 of AZD1222 vaccination. Here the CDR3 reads CASSLDRARDTQYF. DNA for the CDR3: TGTGCCAGCAGTCTTGACAGGGCTAGAGATACGCAGTATTTT.